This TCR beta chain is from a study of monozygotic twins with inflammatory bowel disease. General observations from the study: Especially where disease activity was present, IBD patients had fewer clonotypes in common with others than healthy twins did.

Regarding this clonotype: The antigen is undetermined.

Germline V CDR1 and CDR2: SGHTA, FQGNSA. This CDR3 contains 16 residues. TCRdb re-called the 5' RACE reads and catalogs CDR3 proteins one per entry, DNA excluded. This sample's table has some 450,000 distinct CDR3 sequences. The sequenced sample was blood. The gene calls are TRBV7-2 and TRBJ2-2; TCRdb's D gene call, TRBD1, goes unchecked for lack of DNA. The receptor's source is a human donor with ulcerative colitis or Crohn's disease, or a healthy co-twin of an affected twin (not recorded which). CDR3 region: CASSPRGPGDTGELFF. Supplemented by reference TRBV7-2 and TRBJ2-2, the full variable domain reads GAGVSQSPSNKVTEKGKDVELRCDPISGHTALYWYRQSLGQGLEFLIYFQGNSAPDKSGLPSDRFSAERTGGSVSTLTIQRTQQEDSAVYLCASSPRGPGDTGELFFGEGSRLTVL.